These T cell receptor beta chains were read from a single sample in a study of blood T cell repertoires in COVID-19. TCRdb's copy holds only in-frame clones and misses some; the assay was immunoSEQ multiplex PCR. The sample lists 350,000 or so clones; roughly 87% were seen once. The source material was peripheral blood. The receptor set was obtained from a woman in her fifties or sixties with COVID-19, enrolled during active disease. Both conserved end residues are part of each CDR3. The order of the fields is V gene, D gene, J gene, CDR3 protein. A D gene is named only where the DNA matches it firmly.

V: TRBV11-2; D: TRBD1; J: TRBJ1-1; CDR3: CASSFSRGSGEAFF
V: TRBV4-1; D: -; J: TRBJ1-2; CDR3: CASSQVLVVRAGYTF
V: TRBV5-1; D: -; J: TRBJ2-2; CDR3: CASSATGNTGELFF
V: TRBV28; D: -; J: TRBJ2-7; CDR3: CASSSSTYEQYF
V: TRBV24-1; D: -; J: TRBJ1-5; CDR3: CATSDPGRGDQPQHF
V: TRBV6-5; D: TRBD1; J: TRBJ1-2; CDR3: CASRRQGAAGYTF
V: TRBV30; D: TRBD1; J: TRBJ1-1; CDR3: CAWSVRQGMAFF
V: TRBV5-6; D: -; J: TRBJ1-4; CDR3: CASSSWRVVNEKLFF
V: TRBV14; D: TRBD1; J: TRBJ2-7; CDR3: CASSQAGTGVAEQYF
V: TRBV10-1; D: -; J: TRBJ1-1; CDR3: CASRHRGAGIRRNTEAFF
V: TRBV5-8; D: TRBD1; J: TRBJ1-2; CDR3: CASSFQPGGLYGYTF
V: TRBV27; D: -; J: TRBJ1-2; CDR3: CASSSATVNYGYTF
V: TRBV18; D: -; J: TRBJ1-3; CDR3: CASSSGGPGNTIYF
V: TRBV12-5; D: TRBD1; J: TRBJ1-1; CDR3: CASGSIGTGVNTEAFF
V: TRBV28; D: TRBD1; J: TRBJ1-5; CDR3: CASSFQTGASNQPQHF
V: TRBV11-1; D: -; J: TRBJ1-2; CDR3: CASSLEEWTGYTF
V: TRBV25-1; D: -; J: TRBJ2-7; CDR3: CASSKGYEQYF
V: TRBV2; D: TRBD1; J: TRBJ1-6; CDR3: CASSPTSGGGNSPLHF
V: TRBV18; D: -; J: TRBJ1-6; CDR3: CASSPPGANNSPLHF
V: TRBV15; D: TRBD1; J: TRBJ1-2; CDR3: CATSRTRQGILGYTF
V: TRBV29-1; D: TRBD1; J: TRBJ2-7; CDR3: CSVSGGVSYEQYF
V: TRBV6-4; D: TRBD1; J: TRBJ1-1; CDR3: CASSDRQGKAFF